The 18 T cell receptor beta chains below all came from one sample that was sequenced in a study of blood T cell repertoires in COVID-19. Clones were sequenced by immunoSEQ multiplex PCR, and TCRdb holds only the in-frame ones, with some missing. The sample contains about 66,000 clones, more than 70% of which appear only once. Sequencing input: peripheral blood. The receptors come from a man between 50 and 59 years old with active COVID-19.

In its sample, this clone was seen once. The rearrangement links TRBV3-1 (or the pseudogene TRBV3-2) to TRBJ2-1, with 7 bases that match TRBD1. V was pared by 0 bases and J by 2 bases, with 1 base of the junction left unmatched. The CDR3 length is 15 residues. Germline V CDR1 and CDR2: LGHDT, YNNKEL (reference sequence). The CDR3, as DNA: TGTGCCAGCAGCCAAGAAGGGGGCGCCTACAATGAGCAGTTCTTC. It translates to CASSQEGGAYNEQFF.

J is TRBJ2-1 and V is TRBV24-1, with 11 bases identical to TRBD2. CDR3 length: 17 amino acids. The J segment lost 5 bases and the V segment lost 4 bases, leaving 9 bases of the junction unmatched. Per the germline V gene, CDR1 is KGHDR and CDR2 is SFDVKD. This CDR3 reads CATSDVGTSGYHNEQFF. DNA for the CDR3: TGTGCCACCAGTGACGTAGGGACTAGCGGTTACCACAATGAGCAGTTCTTC.

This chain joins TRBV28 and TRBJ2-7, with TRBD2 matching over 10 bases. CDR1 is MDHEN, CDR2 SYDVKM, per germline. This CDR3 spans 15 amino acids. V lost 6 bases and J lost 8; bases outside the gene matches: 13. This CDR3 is CASSPGTSALTQQYV. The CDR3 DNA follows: TGTGCCAGCAGCCCCGGGACTAGCGCCCTTACTCAGCAGTACGTC.

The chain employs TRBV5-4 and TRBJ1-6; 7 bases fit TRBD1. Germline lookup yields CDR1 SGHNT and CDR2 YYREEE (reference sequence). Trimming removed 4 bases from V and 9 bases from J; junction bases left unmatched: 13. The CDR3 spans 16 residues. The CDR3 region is CASSQNSGQAASPLHF. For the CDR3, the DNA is TGTGCCAGCAGCCAAAACTCTGGACAGGCGGCTTCACCCCTCCACTTT. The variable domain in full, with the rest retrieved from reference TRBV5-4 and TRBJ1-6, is ETGVTQSPTHLIKTRGQQVTLRCSSQSGHNTVSWYQQALGQGPQFIFQYYREEENGRGNFPPRFSGLQFPNYSSELNVNALELDDSALYLCASSQNSGQAASPLHFGNGTRLTVT.

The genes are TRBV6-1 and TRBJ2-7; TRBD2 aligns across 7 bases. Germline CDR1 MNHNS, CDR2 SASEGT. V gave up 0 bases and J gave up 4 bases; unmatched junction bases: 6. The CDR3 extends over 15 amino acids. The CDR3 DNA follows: TGTGCCAGCAGTGAAGCGGGAGGGGCCGTTTACGAGCAGTACTTC. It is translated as CASSEAGGAVYEQYF.

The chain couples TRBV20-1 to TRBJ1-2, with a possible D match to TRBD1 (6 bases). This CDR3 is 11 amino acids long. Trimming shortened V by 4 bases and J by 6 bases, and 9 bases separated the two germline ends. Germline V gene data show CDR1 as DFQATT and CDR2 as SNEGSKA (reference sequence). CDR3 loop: CSATRTDGYTF. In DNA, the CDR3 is TGCAGTGCTACCCGGACAGATGGCTACACCTTC.

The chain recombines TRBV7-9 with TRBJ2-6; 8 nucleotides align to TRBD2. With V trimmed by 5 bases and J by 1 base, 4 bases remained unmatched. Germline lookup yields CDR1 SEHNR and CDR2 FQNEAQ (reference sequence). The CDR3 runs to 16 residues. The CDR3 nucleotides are TGTGCCAGCAGCCCCCGGGGGGGGTCTGGGGCCAACGTCCTGACTTTC. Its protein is CASSPRGGSGANVLTF.

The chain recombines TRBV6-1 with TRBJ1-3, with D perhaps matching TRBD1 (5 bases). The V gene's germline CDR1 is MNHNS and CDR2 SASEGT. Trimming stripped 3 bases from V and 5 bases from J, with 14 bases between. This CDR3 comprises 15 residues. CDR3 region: CASSDGGASRNTIYF. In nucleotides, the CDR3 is TGTGCCAGCAGTGATGGCGGGGCGTCGCGAAACACCATATATTTT.

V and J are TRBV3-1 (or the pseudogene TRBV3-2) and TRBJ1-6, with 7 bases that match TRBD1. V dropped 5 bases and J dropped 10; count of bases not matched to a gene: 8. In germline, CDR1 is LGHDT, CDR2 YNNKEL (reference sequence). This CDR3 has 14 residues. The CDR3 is CASSRQGRVSPLHF. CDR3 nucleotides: TGTGCCAGCAGCAGACAGGGTAGGGTATCACCCCTCCACTTT.

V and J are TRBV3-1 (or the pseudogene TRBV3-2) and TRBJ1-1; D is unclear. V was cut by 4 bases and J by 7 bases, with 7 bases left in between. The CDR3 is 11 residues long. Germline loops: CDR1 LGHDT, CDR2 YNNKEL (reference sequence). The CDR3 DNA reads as TGTGCCAGCAGCCCGGGAAGTGAAGCTTTCTTT. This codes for CASSPGSEAFF.

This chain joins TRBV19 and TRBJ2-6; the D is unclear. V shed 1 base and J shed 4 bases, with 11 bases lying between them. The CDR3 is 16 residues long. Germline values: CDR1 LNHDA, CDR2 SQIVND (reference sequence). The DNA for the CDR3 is TGTGCCAGTAGTATAGTACAGCTCTTAGGGGCCAACGTCCTGACTTTC. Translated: CASSIVQLLGANVLTF.

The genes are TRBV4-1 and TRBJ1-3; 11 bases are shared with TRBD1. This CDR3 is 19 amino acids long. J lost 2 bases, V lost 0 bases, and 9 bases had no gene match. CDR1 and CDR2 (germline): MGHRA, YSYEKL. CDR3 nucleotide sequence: TGCGCCAGCAGCCAAGATGACGGACAGGGGGCGATAGCTGGAAACACCATATATTTT. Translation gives CASSQDDGQGAIAGNTIYF.

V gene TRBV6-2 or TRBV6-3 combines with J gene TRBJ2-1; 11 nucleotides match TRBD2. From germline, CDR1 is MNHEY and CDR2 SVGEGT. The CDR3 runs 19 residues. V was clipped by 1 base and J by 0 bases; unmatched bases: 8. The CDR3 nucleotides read TGTGCCAGCAGTTACTTGGCTAGCGGGAGGAGGAGCTCCTACAATGAGCAGTTCTTC. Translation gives CASSYLASGRRSSYNEQFF.

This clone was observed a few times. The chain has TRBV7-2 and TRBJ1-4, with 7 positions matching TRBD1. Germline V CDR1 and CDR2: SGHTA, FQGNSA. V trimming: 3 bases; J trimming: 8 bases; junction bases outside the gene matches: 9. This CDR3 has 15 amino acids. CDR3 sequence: CASSLSQGGAEKLFF. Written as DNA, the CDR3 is TGTGCCAGCAGCTTGTCCCAGGGGGGTGCGGAAAAACTGTTTTTT.

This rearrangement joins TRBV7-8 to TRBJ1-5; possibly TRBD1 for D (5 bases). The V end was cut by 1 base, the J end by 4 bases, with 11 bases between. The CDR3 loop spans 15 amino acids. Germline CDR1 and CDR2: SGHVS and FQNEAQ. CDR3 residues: CASSLGGGRNQPQHF. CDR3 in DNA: TGTGCCAGCAGCTTAGGGGGCGGCAGGAATCAGCCCCAGCATTTT.

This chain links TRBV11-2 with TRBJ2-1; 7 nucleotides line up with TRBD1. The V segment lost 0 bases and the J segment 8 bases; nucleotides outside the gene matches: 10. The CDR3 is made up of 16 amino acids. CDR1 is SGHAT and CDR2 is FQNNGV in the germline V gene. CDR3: CASSLDLAGGGDEQFF. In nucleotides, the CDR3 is TGTGCCAGCAGCTTAGATCTGGCAGGGGGTGGGGATGAGCAGTTCTTC.

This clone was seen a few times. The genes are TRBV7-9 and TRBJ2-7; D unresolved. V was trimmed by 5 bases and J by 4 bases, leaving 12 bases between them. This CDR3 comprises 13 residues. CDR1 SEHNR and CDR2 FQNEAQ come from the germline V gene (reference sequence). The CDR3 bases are TGTGCCAGCAGCCCCGTCCCTGAGTACGAGCAGTACTTC. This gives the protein CASSPVPEYEQYF.

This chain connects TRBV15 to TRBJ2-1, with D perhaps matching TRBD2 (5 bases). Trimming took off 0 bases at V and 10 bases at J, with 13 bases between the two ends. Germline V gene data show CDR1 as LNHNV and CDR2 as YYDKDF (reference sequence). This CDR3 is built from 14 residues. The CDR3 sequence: CATSRDLTGSEQFF. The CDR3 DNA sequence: TGTGCCACCAGCAGAGATTTGACTGGGAGCGAGCAGTTCTTC.